The clone carrying this T cell receptor beta chain was seen more than once but under ten times. These data originate in a study of T cells in localized non-small cell lung cancer. Only in-frame clones appear in the TCRdb table, and some are missing; sequencing was by immunoSEQ multiplex PCR. Altogether around 4,400 clones are present, roughly 30% being singletons, with the ten largest covering 18%. The clonotype comes from a man between 40 and 70 years old with stage II squamous cell lung carcinoma. The sequences come from lung tumor tissue, collected before any cancer treatment.

CDR3 bases: TGTGCCACCAGCAGAGATCCCGGCGGACTAGCGGTGGCTTCAGGGGCCGGGGAGCTGTTTTTT. It yields the protein CATSRDPGGLAVASGAGELFF. The chain couples TRBV15 to TRBJ2-2, with 10 positions matching TRBD2. The length of the CDR3 is 21 residues. V shed 0 bases and J 6 bases; nucleotides not matched to a gene: 19. Germline CDR1 LNHNV, CDR2 YYDKDF (reference sequence).